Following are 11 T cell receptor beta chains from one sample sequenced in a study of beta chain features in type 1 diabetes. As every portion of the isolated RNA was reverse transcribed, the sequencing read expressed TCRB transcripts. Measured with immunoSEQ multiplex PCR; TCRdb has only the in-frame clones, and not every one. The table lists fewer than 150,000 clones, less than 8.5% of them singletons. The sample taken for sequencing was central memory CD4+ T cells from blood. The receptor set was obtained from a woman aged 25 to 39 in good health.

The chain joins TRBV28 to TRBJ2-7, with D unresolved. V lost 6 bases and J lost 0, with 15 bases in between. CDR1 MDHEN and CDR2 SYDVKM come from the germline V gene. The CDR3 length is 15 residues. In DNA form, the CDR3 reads TGTGCCAGCAGCTATCCCAGCGCCCCCTCCTACGAGCAGTACTTC. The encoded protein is CASSYPSAPSYEQYF.

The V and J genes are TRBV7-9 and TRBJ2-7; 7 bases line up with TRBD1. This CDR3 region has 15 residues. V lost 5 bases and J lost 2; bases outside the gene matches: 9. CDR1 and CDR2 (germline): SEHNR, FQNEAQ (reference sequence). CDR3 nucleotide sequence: TGTGCCAGCAGCCGCCTGACAGGGAACGCCTACGAGCAGTACTTC. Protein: CASSRLTGNAYEQYF.

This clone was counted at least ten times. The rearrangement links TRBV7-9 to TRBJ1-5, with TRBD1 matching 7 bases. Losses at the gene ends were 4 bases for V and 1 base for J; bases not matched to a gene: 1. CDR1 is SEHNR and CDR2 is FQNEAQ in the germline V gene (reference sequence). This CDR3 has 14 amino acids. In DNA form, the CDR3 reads TGTGCCAGCAGCTCGGGACAGAGCAATCAGCCCCAGCATTTT. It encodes CASSSGQSNQPQHF.

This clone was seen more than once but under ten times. This CDR3 is CASSSTLDRDRGTDTQYF. For the CDR3, the DNA is TGTGCCAGCAGCTCGACACTGGACAGGGACAGGGGCACAGATACGCAGTATTTT. The chain has TRBV7-9 and TRBJ2-3; TRBD1 agrees at 9 bases. This CDR3 comprises 18 residues. Germline loops: CDR1 SEHNR, CDR2 FQNEAQ (reference sequence). V shed 4 bases, J shed 1 base, and the junction held 12 bases outside the gene matches.

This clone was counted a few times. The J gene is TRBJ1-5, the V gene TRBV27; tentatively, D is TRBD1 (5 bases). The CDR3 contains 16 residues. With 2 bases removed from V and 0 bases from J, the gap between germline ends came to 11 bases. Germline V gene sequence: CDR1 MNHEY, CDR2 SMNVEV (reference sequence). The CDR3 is CASSLNGAVSNQPQHF. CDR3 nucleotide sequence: TGTGCCAGCAGTTTAAATGGGGCAGTTAGCAATCAGCCCCAGCATTTT.

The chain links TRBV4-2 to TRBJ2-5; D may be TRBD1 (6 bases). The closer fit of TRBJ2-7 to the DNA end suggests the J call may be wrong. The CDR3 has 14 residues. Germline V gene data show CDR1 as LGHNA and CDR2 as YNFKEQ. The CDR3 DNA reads TGTGCCAGCAGCCAAGATCTAGGGGGCTACGAGCAGTACTTC. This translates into CASSQDLGGYEQYF.

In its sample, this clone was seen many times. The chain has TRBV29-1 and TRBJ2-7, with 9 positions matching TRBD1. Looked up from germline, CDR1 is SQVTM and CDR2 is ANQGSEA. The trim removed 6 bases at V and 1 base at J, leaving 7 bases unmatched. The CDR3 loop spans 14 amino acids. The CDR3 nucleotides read TGCAGCGTCTACGACAGGGGGAATTCCTACGAGCAGTACTTC. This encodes CSVYDRGNSYEQYF.

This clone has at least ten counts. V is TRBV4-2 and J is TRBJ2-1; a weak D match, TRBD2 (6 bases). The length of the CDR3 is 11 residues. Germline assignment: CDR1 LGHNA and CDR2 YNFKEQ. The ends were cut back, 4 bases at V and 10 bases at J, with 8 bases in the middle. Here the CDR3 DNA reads TGTGCCAGCAGCCGGAGGGAGGAGCAGTTCTTC. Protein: CASSRREEQFF.

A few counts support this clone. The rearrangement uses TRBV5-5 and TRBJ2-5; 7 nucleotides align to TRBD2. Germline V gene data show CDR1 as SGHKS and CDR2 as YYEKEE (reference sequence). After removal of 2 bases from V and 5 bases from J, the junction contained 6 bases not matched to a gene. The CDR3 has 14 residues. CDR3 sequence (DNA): TGTGCCAGCAGCTTTAGACTAGCAGGCGAGACCCAGTACTTC. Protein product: CASSFRLAGETQYF.

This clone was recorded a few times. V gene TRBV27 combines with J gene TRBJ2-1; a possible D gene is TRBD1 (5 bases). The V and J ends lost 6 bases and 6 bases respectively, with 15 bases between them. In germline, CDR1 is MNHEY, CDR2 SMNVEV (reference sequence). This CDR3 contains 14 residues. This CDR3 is CASRRQLDSNEQFF. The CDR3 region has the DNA TGTGCCAGCAGAAGACAGCTAGATTCCAATGAGCAGTTCTTC.

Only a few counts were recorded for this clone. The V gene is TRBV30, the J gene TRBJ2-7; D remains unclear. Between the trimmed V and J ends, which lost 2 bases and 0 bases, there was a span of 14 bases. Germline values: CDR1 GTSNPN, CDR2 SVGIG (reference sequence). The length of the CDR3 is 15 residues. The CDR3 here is CAWSSPRYTSYEQYF. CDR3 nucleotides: TGTGCCTGGAGTTCCCCCCGTTACACCTCCTACGAGCAGTACTTC. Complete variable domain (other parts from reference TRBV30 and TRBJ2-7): SQTIHQWPATLVQPVGSPLSLECTVEGTSNPNLYWYRQAAGRGLQLLFYSVGIGQISSEVPQNLSASRPQDRQFILSSKKLLLSDSGFYLCAWSSPRYTSYEQYFGPGTRLTVT.